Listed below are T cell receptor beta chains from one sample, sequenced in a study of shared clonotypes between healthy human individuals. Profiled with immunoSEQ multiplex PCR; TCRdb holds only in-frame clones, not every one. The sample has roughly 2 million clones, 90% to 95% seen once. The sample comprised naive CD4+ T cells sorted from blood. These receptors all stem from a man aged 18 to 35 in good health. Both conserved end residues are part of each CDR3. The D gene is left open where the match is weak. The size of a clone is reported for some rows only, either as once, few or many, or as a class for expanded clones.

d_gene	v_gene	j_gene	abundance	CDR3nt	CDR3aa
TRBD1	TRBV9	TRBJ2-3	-	TGTGCCAGCAGCTCTGGGACAGCAGATACGCAGTATTTT	CASSSGTADTQYF
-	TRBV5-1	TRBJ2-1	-	TGCGCCAGCAGCTTACGACTGGGCTCCTACAATGAGCAGTTCTTC	CASSLRLGSYNEQFF
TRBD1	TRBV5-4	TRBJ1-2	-	TGTGCCAGCAGCCTCCAGGGGGGGGCGGCCGAACCCCGAACCTTC	CASSLQGGAAEPRTF
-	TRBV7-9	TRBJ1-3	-	TGTGCCAGCAGCCAAGCCTCTGGAAACACCATATATTTT	CASSQASGNTIYF
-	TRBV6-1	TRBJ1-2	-	TGTGCCAGCAGTGAAATGGAAGGAGAAAGCTACACCTTC	CASSEMEGESYTF
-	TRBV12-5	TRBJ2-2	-	TGTGCTAGTGGTTTGTCTTCGAACACCGGGGAGCTGTTTTTT	CASGLSSNTGELFF
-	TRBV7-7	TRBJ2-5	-	TGTGCTAGCAGCTTGGGTAGCGGTCAAGAGACCCAGTACTTC	CASSLGSGQETQYF
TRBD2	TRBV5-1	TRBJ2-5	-	TGCGCCAGCAGGTGGCGGGGGGCAGCATCAGAGACCCAGTACTTC	CASRWRGAASETQYF
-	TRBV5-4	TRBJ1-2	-	TGTGCCAGCAGCTTGGAAGGGGGGCTCTATGGCTACACCTTC	CASSLEGGLYGYTF
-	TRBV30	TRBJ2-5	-	TGTGCCTGGAGCCATGGGAGGCCGGAAGACCAGTACTTC	CAWSHGRPEDQYF
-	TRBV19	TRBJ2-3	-	TGTGCCAGTAGTATTCAGGGCGGGAAAACAGATACGCAGTATTTT	CASSIQGGKTDTQYF
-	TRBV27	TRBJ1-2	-	TGTGCCAGCAGTCCCCAGACAGGAAACTATGGCTACACCTTC	CASSPQTGNYGYTF
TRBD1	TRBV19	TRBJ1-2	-	TGTGCCAGTAAAGGGACAGCCCATTGGTTGGACTATGGCTACACCTTC	CASKGTAHWLDYGYTF
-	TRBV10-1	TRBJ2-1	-	TGCGCCAGCAGTCCTTCCTGGGGCGATAGCTCCTACAATGAGCAGTTCTTC	CASSPSWGDSSYNEQFF
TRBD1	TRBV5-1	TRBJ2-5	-	TGCGCCAGCAGCTTGGCCGGACAGGGTGGGGAGACCCAGTACTTC	CASSLAGQGGETQYF
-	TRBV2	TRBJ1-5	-	TGTGCCAGCAGTGATCGGACGGCAGATCAGCCCCAGCATTTT	CASSDRTADQPQHF
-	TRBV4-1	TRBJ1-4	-	TGCGCCAGCAGCCCGAACAGAGGAGGGAATGAAAAACTGTTTTTT	CASSPNRGGNEKLFF
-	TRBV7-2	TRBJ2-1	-	TGTGCCAGCAGCCCCCCGGGGAAGGTGGATGAGCAGTTCTTC	CASSPPGKVDEQFF
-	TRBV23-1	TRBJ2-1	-	TGCGCCAGCAGTCGCCAATACACGAGCTCCTACAATGAGCAGTTCTTC	CASSRQYTSSYNEQFF
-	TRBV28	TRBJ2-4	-	TGTGCCAGCAGTTTCCGCGAAGGGGGGCTAGCCAAAAACATTCAGTACTTC	CASSFREGGLAKNIQYF
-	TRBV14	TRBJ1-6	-	TGTGCCAGCAGCCGTTTGGGGGGGAGTGATTCACCCCTCCACTTT	CASSRLGGSDSPLHF
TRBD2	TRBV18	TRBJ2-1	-	TGTGCCAGCTCACTTCCGGGGGGAGATGAGCAGTTCTTC	CASSLPGGDEQFF
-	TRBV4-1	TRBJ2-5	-	TGCGCCAGCAGCCAAGACCCCGGTGGACTTCAAGAGACCCAGTACTTC	CASSQDPGGLQETQYF
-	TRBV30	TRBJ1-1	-	TGTGCCTGGAGTGTACAGAGTGGAAGCACTGAAGCTTTCTTT	CAWSVQSGSTEAFF
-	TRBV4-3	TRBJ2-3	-	TGCGCCAGCAGCCAAGATGCGGGGAGCACAGATACGCAGTATTTT	CASSQDAGSTDTQYF
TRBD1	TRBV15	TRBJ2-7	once	TGTGCCACCAGCAGAGTACAGGGGCCATACGAGCAGTACTTC	CATSRVQGPYEQYF
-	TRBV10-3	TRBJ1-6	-	TGTGCCGCCGGAGAGGTTCCCAATTCACCCCTCCACTTT	CAAGEVPNSPLHF
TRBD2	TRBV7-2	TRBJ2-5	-	TGTGCCAGCAGCCTCGGACTAGCGGCTCAAGAGACCCAGTACTTC	CASSLGLAAQETQYF
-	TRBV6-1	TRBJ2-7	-	TGTGCCAGCAGTGAAGTTTACAGGGACGAGCAGTACTTC	CASSEVYRDEQYF
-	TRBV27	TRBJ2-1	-	TGTGCCAGCAGTTTATCTCTTGGCGGGACTTACCACAATGAGCAGTTCTTC	CASSLSLGGTYHNEQFF
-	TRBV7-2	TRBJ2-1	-	TGTGCCAGCAGCTTAGGGGCGGTGGCCCCCAATGAGCAGTTCTTC	CASSLGAVAPNEQFF
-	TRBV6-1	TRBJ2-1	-	TGTGCCAGCAGTTGGAGGGCCAATGAGCAGTTCTTC	CASSWRANEQFF
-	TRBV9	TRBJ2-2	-	TGTGCCAGCAGCGTAGGGACACCGCACACCGGGGAGCTGTTTTTT	CASSVGTPHTGELFF
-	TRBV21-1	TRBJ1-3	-	TGTGCCAGCAGCAAGGGACAGGGGTATGCTGGAAACACCATATATTTT	CASSKGQGYAGNTIYF
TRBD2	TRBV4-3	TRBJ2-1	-	TGCGCCAGCAGCCAAGATGGGGGGAGGGTCTACAATGAGCAGTTCTTC	CASSQDGGRVYNEQFF
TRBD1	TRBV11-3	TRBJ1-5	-	TGTGCCAGCAACCAGGGGGGATCGGGCCAGGGGATCAATCAGCCCCAGCATTTT	CASNQGGSGQGINQPQHF
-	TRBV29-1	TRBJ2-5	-	TGCAGCGTTGAACAGATGTACCAAGAGACCCAGTACTTC	CSVEQMYQETQYF
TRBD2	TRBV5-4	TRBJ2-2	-	TGTGCCAGCAGCTTCAGGCTAGCGGGTTCCACCGGGGAGCTGTTTTTT	CASSFRLAGSTGELFF
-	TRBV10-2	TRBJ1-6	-	TGCGCCAGCAGTCTACAGAGCTCCTATAATTCACCCCTCCACTTT	CASSLQSSYNSPLHF
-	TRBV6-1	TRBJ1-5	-	TGTGCCAGCAGTGAAAGGCCCGGTCGCAATCAGCCCCAGCATTTT	CASSERPGRNQPQHF
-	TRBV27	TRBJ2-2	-	TGTGCCAGCAGTTACCGGTCCGGGGAGCTGTTTTTT	CASSYRSGELFF
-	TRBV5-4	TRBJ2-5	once	TGTGCCAGCGGCCTAACAGGGCTGGAGACCCAGTACTTC	CASGLTGLETQYF
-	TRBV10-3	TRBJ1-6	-	TGTGCCATCACTGTACAGGAAGATTCACCCCTCCACTTT	CAITVQEDSPLHF
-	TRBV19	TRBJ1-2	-	TGTGCCAGTAGGGGAGGTCCGGGGACAACGATCAACTATGGCTACACCTTC	CASRGGPGTTINYGYTF
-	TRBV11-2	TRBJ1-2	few	TGTGCCAGCAGCTTTCAGGGCGGCGGCTACACCTTC	CASSFQGGGYTF
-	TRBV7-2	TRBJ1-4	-	TGTGCCAGCAGCTTAGAAGCAGGGTGGGATGAAAAACTGTTTTTT	CASSLEAGWDEKLFF
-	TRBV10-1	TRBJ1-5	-	TGCGCCAGCAGTGGAGTTACTTCTAGCAATCAGCCCCAGCATTTT	CASSGVTSSNQPQHF
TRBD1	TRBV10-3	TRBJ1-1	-	TGTGCCATCAGTGAGGGACCGGGACAGGGGAACACTGAAGCTTTCTTT	CAISEGPGQGNTEAFF
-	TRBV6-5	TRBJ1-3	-	TGTGCCAGCAGGGAGGCCGGGGGCTCCGGAAACACCATATATTTT	CASREAGGSGNTIYF
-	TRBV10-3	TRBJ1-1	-	TGTGCCATAGGGAGCAGGGGAAACACTGAAGCTTTCTTT	CAIGSRGNTEAFF
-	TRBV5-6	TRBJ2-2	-	TGTGCCAGCAGCTTGCGCAGAGCCACGAACACCGGGGAGCTGTTTTTT	CASSLRRATNTGELFF
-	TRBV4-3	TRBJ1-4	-	TGCGCCAGCAGCCAAGAGGACGGGGGCCCAAATGAAAAACTGTTTTTT	CASSQEDGGPNEKLFF
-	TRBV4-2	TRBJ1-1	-	TGTGCCAGCAGCCAAGCGAGGGATAGGAACACTGAAGCTTTCTTT	CASSQARDRNTEAFF
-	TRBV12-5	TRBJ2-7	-	TGTGCTAGTGCCTTAAACCCAGGGGCAGGAAACGAGCAGTACTTC	CASALNPGAGNEQYF
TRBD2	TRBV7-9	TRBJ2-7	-	TGTGCCAGCAGCTTAGCGGGTATAACTCGGACTAGCCGAACCTACGAGCAGTACTTC	CASSLAGITRTSRTYEQYF
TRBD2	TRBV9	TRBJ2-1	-	TGTGCCAGCAGCCCACGGACTAGCGGGAGGGGGGCTGGGAATGAGCAGTTCTTC	CASSPRTSGRGAGNEQFF
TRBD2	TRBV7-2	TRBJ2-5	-	TGTGCCAGCACCCGGGAGGGACTAGTGTACTTC	CASTREGLVYF
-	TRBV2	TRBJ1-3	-	TGTGCCAGCAGTAGCGTCTGGGACGCCAGCTCTGGAAACACCATATATTTT	CASSSVWDASSGNTIYF
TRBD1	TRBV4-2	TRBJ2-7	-	TGTGCCAGCAGCCCCGACAGGGGACAAGGGTTGGGCGAGCAGTACTTC	CASSPDRGQGLGEQYF
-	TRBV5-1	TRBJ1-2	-	TGCGCCAGCAGCCACCTACAGGGTAGCTATGGCTACACCTTC	CASSHLQGSYGYTF